These T cell receptor beta chains were read from a single sample in a study of T-cell reconstitution after alpha-beta-depleted transplantation in children. Each CDR3 protein gets one entry after TCRdb re-called the PCR reads with MiXCR. The data show a few hundred thousand distinct CDR3 sequences, about a tenth seen once. Sequenced here: PBMCs from the stem cell graft donor, sampled from the stem cell graft. These receptors all stem from a human donor who donated a stem cell graft to a child with acute lymphoblastic leukemia. Both conserved end residues are trimmed from each CDR3. The order of the fields is V gene, clone size, J gene, CDR3 protein. The size field is filled for only some rows; it gives once, few, many or a size class.

V gene: TRBV5-1
clone size: few
J gene: TRBJ2-7
CDR3 protein: ASSLDGDPYYEQY

V gene: TRBV6-1
clone size: -
J gene: TRBJ1-5
CDR3 protein: ASQLQGMVKSQPQH

V gene: TRBV6-2/TRBV6-3
clone size: many
J gene: TRBJ1-6
CDR3 protein: ASRTGNSPLH

V gene: TRBV10-3
clone size: -
J gene: TRBJ2-2
CDR3 protein: AISTGDRGTGELF

V gene: TRBV7-2
clone size: few
J gene: TRBJ2-7
CDR3 protein: ASSAGLALTYEQY

V gene: TRBV29-1
clone size: once
J gene: TRBJ2-1
CDR3 protein: SVESLSGNNKQF

V gene: TRBV7-2
clone size: few
J gene: TRBJ2-7
CDR3 protein: ASSLSAATYEQY

V gene: TRBV20-1
clone size: few
J gene: TRBJ2-1
CDR3 protein: SAPRGGQRLREQF

V gene: TRBV19
clone size: -
J gene: TRBJ2-7
CDR3 protein: ASSPRDRYYEQY

V gene: TRBV27
clone size: -
J gene: TRBJ2-5
CDR3 protein: ASSPFGNRDETQY

V gene: TRBV12-5
clone size: -
J gene: TRBJ1-5
CDR3 protein: ASGLVSGHAGPQH

V gene: TRBV15
clone size: many
J gene: TRBJ1-5
CDR3 protein: ATSRAGGSNQPQH

V gene: TRBV11-1
clone size: -
J gene: TRBJ1-1
CDR3 protein: ASSPPYGGEGTGIMNTEAF

V gene: TRBV2
clone size: -
J gene: TRBJ2-7
CDR3 protein: ASSEVAAFRRRADEQY

V gene: TRBV9
clone size: -
J gene: TRBJ2-2
CDR3 protein: ASSVDNKNTGELF

V gene: TRBV7-3
clone size: -
J gene: TRBJ2-7
CDR3 protein: ASSLIGARLAGGSLTYEQY

V gene: TRBV15
clone size: -
J gene: TRBJ2-3
CDR3 protein: ATSRGTSGSVATRISDTQY